The entry that follows covers one T cell receptor (beta chain) sequence. Its cognate antigen has yet to be identified. Base qualities are missing; no much larger clone stands one base away. Donors were a few dozen systemically healthy Caucasian individuals from Russia aged roughly 6 to 100 years. Each donor gave 8 to 10 milliliters of peripheral blood, drawn into EDTA-treated Vacutainer tubes. Ficoll-Paque density-gradient centrifugation was used to isolate PBMCs, with at least 6 million obtained per sample. Total RNA, at least 5 micrograms per sample, was extracted from PBMCs with Trizol reagent. The percentages of naive CD45RAhigh/CD27high T cells were determined by flow cytometry on a PBMC aliquot from every donor. The CDR3, from cysteine to phenylalanine, totals 14 residues. Left in the record is the CDR3 DNA by itself, 42 bases read in frame from the first base. V is clipped by 0 bases and J by 0 bases, and the sequence between their germline boundaries is 6 bases long. From a lookup of the germline V gene (reference sequence), CDR1 and CDR2 are GTSNPN and SVGIG.

The method behind the library was 5' RACE. Sequencing instrument: Illumina HiSeq 2500. A second PCR of roughly 7 to 11 cycles was performed with a sample-barcoded 5' primer and a J-beta primer mix. A template-switch 5' adaptor carrying 12 random nucleotides introduced a unique molecular identifier onto each TCR beta cDNA molecule. At least 2.5 million CDR3-containing paired-end reads were obtained from each sample. First-strand cDNA was synthesized from all RNA with the Mint cDNA synthesis kit, primed by a TRBC-specific oligonucleotide. Following uracil-DNA glycosylase treatment, all cDNA underwent a first 18-cycle PCR with the universal primers M1SS and BC2_uni_R. The published analysis was carried out like this. Normalization of each sample was performed by random selection of 1 million high-quality reads, each carrying a distinct molecular identifier. Instead of being binned into consensus sequences, reads with shared molecular identifiers were discarded. MiTCR, run with a Q25 quality threshold and the strictest error-elimination algorithm, handled CDR3 identification, clonotype clustering and error correction. Lower-bound total TCR beta diversity was estimated with a nonparametric unseen species model using Euler transformation. Using fastp trimming at Q25 and MiXCR clonotype assembly, TCRdb reanalyzed the public sequencing data and kept in-frame beta chains. Each entry merges the rows of one CDR3 protein and shows their most common DNA and genes. What appears here as the V and J calls and clone size reflects TCRdb's work, not the paper's. In this sample the table shows about 1.6 million distinct CDR3 sequences, about 35% of which occur a single time. 10% to 12% of the sample lies in the top ten.

The data were obtained in a study of blood T cells in healthy people across ages (dated by TCRdb to between 2015 and 2016). In the study overall: Template switching captured roughly one uniquely barcoded TCR beta cDNA molecule per two T cells in model experiments. To avoid experimental bias, donors of different ages were randomly spread across the sequencing lanes. The study measured age-related changes in TCR beta repertoire diversity using deep sequencing normalized with unique cDNA molecular identifiers. Donors were grouped into four age groups: young (average roughly 15 years), middle-aged (39), aged (about 60) and long-lived (about 90). Using the same blood draw, the study looked at two additional independent replicas of 1 million unique cDNA reads for two donors, one aged 18 to 30 and the other aged 80 or older.

The investigation overall reported the following: The percentage of naive T cells measured by flow cytometry correlated strongly with observed TCR beta diversity. Because the CMV infection status of the donors was unknown, age-related changes in expanded clonotypes may potentially have been confounded. As age increased, observed TCR beta diversity per million T cells dropped in a roughly linear way, and a significant reduction was already evident by age around 41. Compared with the aged group, more naive CD4+ T cells, fewer expanded clones and increased TCR diversity were shown by the long-lived group, suggesting age selection. Since profiling was done on bulk unsorted PBMCs, naive and antigen-experienced compartments could not be conclusively compared. Estimates of total diversity based on one million sequenced T cells were considered lower bounds and underestimates.

The rearrangement combines TRBV30 with TRBJ1-5; no D gene can be assigned with confidence. Sequenced: blood. The clonotype was recovered from a woman in her twenties or thirties in good health. The DNA reads as follows: TGTGCCTGGAGTGTACAAAATAGCAATCAGCCCCAGCATTTT. Its protein is CAWSVQNSNQPQHF.